This is a list of T cell receptor beta chains from one sample in a study of response to subunit inactivated influenza vaccine. TCRdb passed the RT-PCR reads through MiXCR, listing each CDR3 protein once. The data hold about 520,000 distinct CDR3 sequences, with about 25% observed a single time. Sequenced here: CD4+ T cells sorted from PBMCs, sampled roughly 5 days after vaccination. Receptors originate from a man aged 45-60 years who received an inactivated influenza vaccine. The CDR3 runs from the conserved cysteine through the conserved F or W. D genes are given only for firm matches. Only some rows state a clone size, as once, few, many or a class for expanded clones.

CDR3 protein | CDR3 DNA | CDR3 length | clone size | D gene | J gene | V gene
CASSFGAGGEQFF | TGTGCCAGCAGCTTTGGGGCGGGGGGTGAGCAGTTCTTC | 13 | NA | TRBD2 | TRBJ2-1 | TRBV7-2
CSARDGGKQDTQYF | TGCAGTGCTAGAGATGGGGGGAAACAAGATACGCAGTATTTT | 14 | NA | NA | TRBJ2-3 | TRBV20-1
CASSLRSSGGSEQFF | TGTGCCAGCAGCTTGAGGTCTAGCGGGGGGAGTGAGCAGTTCTTC | 15 | NA | TRBD2 | TRBJ2-1 | TRBV5-4
CASSPGTSVATQYF | TGTGCCAGCAGTCCAGGGACTAGCGTTGCTACGCAGTATTTT | 14 | few | TRBD2 | TRBJ2-3 | TRBV12-3/TRBV12-4
CASRKQERTYEQYF | TGTGCCAGCAGAAAACAGGAGCGTACCTACGAGCAGTACTTC | 14 | NA | NA | TRBJ2-7 | TRBV6-2/TRBV6-3
CASSDGSYSNQPQHF | TGTGCCAGCAGCGATGGGTCTTATAGCAATCAGCCCCAGCATTTT | 15 | few | NA | TRBJ1-5 | TRBV3-1
CARRDGYTF | TGTGCTCGTAGGGATGGCTACACCTTC | 9 | few | NA | TRBJ1-2 | TRBV24-1
CAWSKNEQFF | TGTGCCTGGAGTAAGAATGAGCAGTTCTTC | 10 | NA | NA | TRBJ2-1 | TRBV30
CASSEDPYEQYF | TGTGCCAGCAGTGAGGACCCCTACGAGCAGTACTTC | 12 | few | NA | TRBJ2-7 | TRBV2
CASSPTVGRNYGYTF | TGTGCCAGCTCACCTACCGTAGGGAGGAACTATGGCTACACCTTC | 15 | NA | NA | TRBJ1-2 | TRBV18
CAISEGLTQYF | TGTGCCATCAGTGAGGGCTTGACGCAGTATTTT | 11 | few | NA | TRBJ2-3 | TRBV10-3
CASSIGTGFGEQFF | TGTGCCAGTAGTATTGGGACAGGGTTCGGTGAGCAGTTCTTC | 14 | NA | TRBD1 | TRBJ2-1 | TRBV19
CSAKDLEWGRPSTGELFF | TGCAGTGCTAAGGATTTGGAATGGGGCAGGCCGAGCACCGGGGAGCTGTTTTTT | 18 | few | NA | TRBJ2-2 | TRBV20-1
CSAINGPAVGEQYF | TGCAGTGCCATCAACGGACCAGCGGTCGGCGAGCAGTACTTC | 14 | NA | NA | TRBJ2-7 | TRBV20-1
CAISESELARETQYF | TGTGCCATCAGTGAGTCCGAACTAGCGAGGGAGACCCAGTACTTC | 15 | NA | TRBD2 | TRBJ2-5 | TRBV10-3
CASAQGLNQPQHF | TGTGCCAGCGCTCAAGGTCTCAATCAGCCCCAGCATTTT | 13 | NA | NA | TRBJ1-5 | TRBV12-3/TRBV12-4
CASSQQGTDTQYF | TGTGCCAGCAGTCAACAGGGAACAGATACGCAGTATTTT | 13 | NA | NA | TRBJ2-3 | TRBV6-4
CATSTSSGSYEQYF | TGTGCCACCTCTACTAGCTCCGGCTCCTACGAGCAGTACTTC | 14 | few | NA | TRBJ2-7 | TRBV10-3
CASSPGTDPRYF | TGCGCCAGCAGCCCTGGGACGGATCCCCGGTACTTC | 12 | few | NA | TRBJ2-7 | TRBV5-1
CSASDDRGDEQYF | TGCAGTGCTTCTGACGACAGGGGAGACGAGCAGTACTTC | 13 | few | TRBD1 | TRBJ2-7 | TRBV20-1
CASSWGGFLGSGVDTQYF | TGTGCCAGCAGTTGGGGTGGTTTTCTTGGTAGCGGGGTGGATACGCAGTATTTT | 18 | NA | TRBD2 | TRBJ2-3 | TRBV28
CASSPTTSGAEAFF | TGCGCCAGCAGCCCTACCACCTCCGGGGCTGAAGCTTTCTTT | 14 | NA | NA | TRBJ1-1 | TRBV5-1
CACSGGVTDSARQETQYF | TGTGCCTGCAGCGGGGGAGTAACGGACAGCGCCAGACAAGAGACCCAGTACTTC | 18 | NA | TRBD2 | TRBJ2-5 | TRBV3-1
CASSVGVAGMSTDTQYF | TGTGCCAGCAGCGTAGGGGTAGCGGGGATGAGCACAGATACGCAGTATTTT | 17 | few | TRBD2 | TRBJ2-3 | TRBV9
CASSLGDRFYEQYF | TGTGCCAGCAGTTTGGGGGACAGATTCTACGAGCAGTACTTC | 14 | few | TRBD1 | TRBJ2-7 | TRBV6-5
CAISESLGGSYNSPLHF | TGTGCCATCAGTGAGTCGTTGGGGGGCTCCTATAATTCACCCCTCCACTTT | 17 | NA | NA | TRBJ1-6 | TRBV10-3
CSAFGRVYQETQYF | TGCAGTGCTTTCGGACGAGTGTACCAAGAGACCCAGTACTTC | 14 | NA | NA | TRBJ2-5 | TRBV20-1
CASSLVRTSGSTDTQYF | TGCGCCAGCAGCTTGGTTAGGACTAGCGGAAGCACAGATACGCAGTATTTT | 17 | NA | TRBD2 | TRBJ2-3 | TRBV5-1
CASSARGVGAGYTF | TGTGCCAGCAGTGCCCGTGGAGTAGGGGCTGGCTACACCTTC | 14 | NA | NA | TRBJ1-2 | TRBV25-1
CAISPGGGQPQHF | TGTGCCATCAGTCCAGGGGGCGGCCAGCCCCAGCATTTT | 13 | few | TRBD1 | TRBJ1-5 | TRBV10-3
CASRPLTSANEQFF | TGTGCCAGCAGGCCCCTCACTAGCGCCAATGAGCAGTTCTTC | 14 | NA | TRBD2 | TRBJ2-1 | TRBV6-2/TRBV6-3
CSVRTGTGTDINEKLFF | TGCAGCGTTCGTACCGGGACAGGGACGGACATTAATGAAAAACTGTTTTTT | 17 | few | TRBD1 | TRBJ1-4 | TRBV29-1
CASSPASSYEQYF | TGTGCCAGCAGTCCCGCCAGCTCCTACGAGCAGTACTTC | 13 | few | NA | TRBJ2-7 | TRBV12-3/TRBV12-4
CASSLVAGPSYGYTF | TGTGCCAGCAGCTTAGTCGCAGGGCCTAGCTATGGCTACACCTTC | 15 | NA | NA | TRBJ1-2 | TRBV7-2
CASSLANGAGELFF | TGTGCCAGCAGCTTGGCCAACGGGGCCGGGGAGCTGTTTTTT | 14 | NA | NA | TRBJ2-2 | TRBV5-6
CASSLGGEGYNEQFF | TGCGCCAGCAGCCTCGGGGGAGAAGGGTACAATGAGCAGTTCTTC | 15 | many | NA | TRBJ2-1 | TRBV5-1
CASGKERYF | TGTGCCAGCGGAAAAGAGAGGTACTTC | 9 | few | NA | TRBJ2-5 | TRBV28
CATAGTSGSATGELFF | TGTGCCACCGCCGGGACTAGCGGGAGCGCCACCGGGGAGCTGTTTTTT | 16 | NA | TRBD2 | TRBJ2-2 | TRBV10-3
CASSAKSGLYNEQFF | TGTGCCAGCAGCGCGAAATCGGGACTTTACAATGAGCAGTTCTTC | 15 | NA | NA | TRBJ2-1 | TRBV7-3
CASSLPGLIGTSDEQYF | TGCGCCAGCAGCTTGCCCGGATTGATCGGGACTAGCGACGAGCAGTACTTC | 17 | few | TRBD2 | TRBJ2-7 | TRBV5-1
CAWEPGLAGTGELFF | TGTGCCTGGGAACCGGGACTAGCGGGAACCGGGGAGCTGTTTTTT | 15 | NA | TRBD2 | TRBJ2-2 | TRBV30
CASSLRGVDTEAFF | TGTGCCAGCAGTTTGCGGGGGGTGGACACTGAAGCTTTCTTT | 14 | NA | NA | TRBJ1-1 | TRBV12-3/TRBV12-4
CAWSGGGAEAFF | TGTGCCTGGAGTGGAGGGGGCGCGGAAGCTTTCTTT | 12 | NA | TRBD1 | TRBJ1-1 | TRBV30
CSVQKLITDTQYF | TGCAGCGTCCAGAAATTGATCACAGATACGCAGTATTTT | 13 | NA | NA | TRBJ2-3 | TRBV29-1
CASSRDGSSTDTQYF | TGCGCCAGCAGCCGGGACGGATCTAGCACAGATACGCAGTATTTT | 15 | NA | NA | TRBJ2-3 | TRBV5-1
CASSLMGLGVDTQYF | TGTGCCAGCAGCTTGATGGGGTTGGGGGTGGATACGCAGTATTTT | 15 | NA | NA | TRBJ2-3 | TRBV7-2
CSARVGRGVKTQYF | TGCAGTGCTAGAGTTGGACGGGGGGTAAAGACCCAGTACTTC | 14 | NA | TRBD2 | TRBJ2-5 | TRBV20-1
CASSLGGGAAEQYF | TGCGCCAGCAGCCTGGGGGGAGGGGCTGCCGAGCAGTACTTC | 14 | NA | TRBD2 | TRBJ2-7 | TRBV5-1
CSALGGQTPSTDTQYF | TGCAGTGCGCTGGGGGGACAGACACCTAGCACAGATACGCAGTATTTT | 16 | once | NA | TRBJ2-3 | TRBV20-1
CASSFLAGGLTDTQYF | TGTGCCAGCAGCTTTCTAGCGGGAGGATTAACAGATACGCAGTATTTT | 16 | NA | TRBD2 | TRBJ2-3 | TRBV7-2
CSAGGGQGPSNEQYF | TGCAGTGCTGGGGGGGGACAGGGTCCGTCTAACGAGCAGTACTTC | 15 | few | TRBD1 | TRBJ2-7 | TRBV20-1
CASSLDRDHEQFF | TGTGCCAGCAGCCTGGACAGGGACCATGAGCAGTTCTTC | 13 | NA | TRBD1 | TRBJ2-1 | TRBV7-9
CASSPPRLAGALTQYF | TGTGCCAGCAGTCCACCACGACTAGCGGGAGCTCTTACGCAGTATTTT | 16 | NA | TRBD2 | TRBJ2-3 | TRBV28